The clone carrying this T cell receptor beta chain is a singleton in its sample. Under the authors' procedure: As immunoSEQ supplied junction-only sequences (without quality scores), filtering differed. The data were produced by immunoSEQ multiplex PCR, yet TCRdb's version contains in-frame clones alone and is incomplete. The DNA gave D and trimming, while V, J and clone size come from that table. Among 2.3 million or so clones listed, roughly 93% were seen once. This sample is part of a study of shared clonotypes between healthy human individuals. Per the germline V gene, CDR1 is MDHEN and CDR2 is SYDVKM. This CDR3 has 15 amino acids. V dropped 5 bases and J dropped 8; count of bases not matched to a gene: 10.

J is TRBJ2-7 and V is TRBV28, with 12 bases lining up with TRBD2. Sequencing input: naive CD4+ T cells from PBMCs. Subset described: CD45RA+ positively selected. The clonotype was recovered from a man aged 18 to 35 in good health. Some clones in this sample may be carry-over from other donors' samples. CDR3 sequence reads: CASSPPLAGGPQQYF. The CDR3 DNA reads TGTGCCAGCAGTCCCCCTCTAGCGGGAGGGCCCCAGCAGTACTTC.